This T cell receptor (beta chain) comes out of a study of T-cell memory formation after mild COVID-19. Study-level points and caveats: Confirmation of SARS-CoV-2 specificity was lacking for second-wave clones peaking day 37. Pre-infection memory harbored some responding clones, suggesting cross-reactive memory joined.

Employing constant-segment primers, 5'RACE generated TCR alpha and TCR beta cDNA libraries bearing sample barcodes and UMIs. Via MiXCR, TCRdb re-called the 5' RACE reads, giving one row per CDR3 protein. The sample shows around 55,000 distinct CDR3 sequences, more than 8% of them seen only once. Germline CDR1 reads MGHDK; CDR2 reads SYGVNS. The V end was cut by 4 bases, the J end by 3 bases, with 16 bases between. This CDR3 comprises 16 residues. Details on this clonotype: The antigen is unknown.

V usage is TRBV25-1 and J usage is TRBJ1-5; weak D call: TRBD1 (5 bases). The sample taken for sequencing was PBMCs or a T cell subset sorted from them (not recorded which). The sequence was collected from a man younger than 30 who had mild COVID-19 (a few samples of this study predate the infection). Cell type and time point are not known. CDR3 DNA sequence: TGTGCCAGCAGTGGTGGACCTCAGGGATACAATCAGCCCCAGCATTTT. Translation gives CASSGGPQGYNQPQHF.